These 17 T cell receptor beta chains came from one sample sequenced in a study of T cells in Graves' hyperthyroidism and ophthalmopathy. Template material for amplifying TCR beta CDR3 regions consisted of RNA transcripts. The HTBI set primed first-round TCR CDR3 RT-PCR. Using its own MiXCR run on the multiplex PCR reads, TCRdb lists one record per CDR3 protein. The sample has about 360,000 distinct CDR3 sequences, over 10% seen once. The sample consisted of blood. The receptors derive from a woman aged 18-35 years with Graves' hyperthyroidism.

This clonotype has ten or more counts. V gene TRBV6-1 combines with J gene TRBJ1-2; TRBD1 matches at 9 bases. The ends lost 4 bases at V and 3 bases at J; junction bases unmatched: 9. This CDR3 region has 16 residues. The V gene's germline CDR1 is MNHNS and CDR2 SASEGT. In DNA, the CDR3 is TGTGCCAGCAGTGGAGCGGACAGGGGAGTTTACTATGGCTACACCTTC. As protein: CASSGADRGVYYGYTF.

This clonotype was detected a few times. This sequence joins TRBV6-1 and TRBJ1-2; tentatively, D is TRBD1 (5 bases). CDR3 length equals 17 residues. Germline CDR1 and CDR2: MNHNS and SASEGT. V lost 3 bases, J lost 5 bases, and 22 bases lay in between. The CDR3 region has the DNA TGTGCCAGCAGTGACCCCCCGGGCAGCACCGGGGGGTATGGCTACACCTTC. Amino acid sequence: CASSDPPGSTGGYGYTF.

This chain connects TRBV12-3 or TRBV12-4 to TRBJ1-6; D ambiguous. With 1 base removed from V and 7 bases from J, the gap between germline ends came to 14 bases. The CDR3 has 16 residues. CDR3 nucleotides: TGTGCCAGCAGTTTAGGATTAGGAGGCCTAAATTCACCCCTCCACTTT. It encodes CASSLGLGGLNSPLHF.

The genes are TRBV13 and TRBJ2-1; the D gene could be TRBD1 or TRBD2 (7 bases each). Per the germline V gene, CDR1 is PRHDT and CDR2 is FYEKMQ (reference sequence). The CDR3 covers 15 residues. The V end lost 5 bases, the J end lost 12 bases, and 23 bases lay between the germline ends. CDR3: CASSPQGGSHRGQFF. The CDR3 bases are TGTGCCAGCAGCCCCCAGGGGGGGTCGCACCGCGGGCAGTTCTTC.

V gene TRBV20-1 combines with J gene TRBJ2-7, with D possibly TRBD2 on 6 matching bases. Per germline, CDR1 DFQATT and CDR2 SNEGSKA (reference sequence). Trimming left V 3 bases short and J 4 bases short, with 16 bases between. The CDR3 contains 14 residues. The CDR3 here is CSASRGGAFYEQYF. The CDR3 DNA follows: TGCAGTGCTAGCCGTGGAGGGGCCTTTTACGAGCAGTACTTC.

This clonotype was recorded at least ten times. V usage is TRBV6-1 and J usage is TRBJ2-7, with unresolved D. V lost 7 bases and J 5 bases, leaving 12 bases between the germline ends. This CDR3 has 12 residues. Germline lookup yields CDR1 MNHNS and CDR2 SASEGT. The CDR3 loop is CASTPGWNEQYF. The CDR3 coding sequence is TGTGCCAGCACCCCCGGGTGGAACGAGCAGTACTTC.

This clonotype was recorded at least ten times. The V call is TRBV27, the J call TRBJ2-5; D gene unclear. The ends were cut back, 9 bases at V and 4 bases at J, with 15 bases in the middle. Germline CDR1 reads MNHEY; CDR2 reads SMNVEV (reference sequence). CDR3 length: 13 amino acids. CDR3 protein: CASSRVMGETQYF. The CDR3 DNA follows: TGTGCCAGTTCAAGGGTGATGGGAGAGACCCAGTACTTC.

This clonotype was seen repeatedly, ten times or more. This sequence joins TRBV5-1 and TRBJ1-1; D unclear. With 4 bases removed from V and 6 bases from J, the gap between germline ends came to 16 bases. The CDR3 sequence is 14 residues long. Germline V gene sequence: CDR1 SGHRS, CDR2 YFSETQ. CDR3 in DNA: TGCGCCAGCAGCCCCCGAGGTTACAGTTCTGAAGCTTTCTTT. As protein: CASSPRGYSSEAFF.

This clonotype was seen at least ten times. The gene calls are TRBV29-1 and TRBJ2-3, with D unresolved. This CDR3 comprises 14 residues. Germline-derived CDR1 and CDR2 are SQVTM and ANQGSEA. V lost 5 bases, J lost 0 bases, and 12 bases lay in between. The CDR3 bases are TGCAGCGTTTCAACCTCGGGCAGCACAGATACGCAGTATTTT. Its translation: CSVSTSGSTDTQYF.

This clonotype was detected a few times. The V and J genes are TRBV6-5 and TRBJ2-6, with D perhaps matching TRBD2 (5 bases). From germline, CDR1 is MNHEY and CDR2 SVGAGI. This CDR3 has 16 amino acids. V was trimmed by 0 bases and J by 4 bases, leaving 10 bases between them. CDR3 region: CASSYSRGAGANVLTF. The CDR3 DNA reads TGTGCCAGCAGTTACTCCCGGGGAGCGGGGGCCAACGTCCTGACTTTC.

The chain joins TRBV19 to TRBJ2-6; D not resolved. This CDR3 comprises 16 residues. Looked up from germline, CDR1 is LNHDA and CDR2 is SQIVND (reference sequence). V was shortened by 1 base and J by 0 bases, with 7 bases between the two germline ends. CDR3 loop: CASSIGLRSGANVLTF. The CDR3 nucleotides read TGTGCCAGTAGTATAGGACTCCGCTCTGGGGCCAACGTCCTGACTTTC. Complete variable domain (other parts from reference TRBV19 and TRBJ2-6): DGGITQSPKYLFRKEGQNVTLSCEQNLNHDAMYWYRQDPGQGLRLIYYSQIVNDFQKGDIAEGYSVSREKKESFPLTVTSAQKNPTAFYLCASSIGLRSGANVLTFGAGSRLTVL.

Only a few counts were recorded for this clonotype. The chain joins TRBV6-2 or TRBV6-3 to TRBJ1-6, with D possibly matching TRBD1 (5 bases). The V gene's germline CDR1 is MNHEY and CDR2 SVGEGT. This CDR3 has 18 residues. V lost 6 bases, J lost 0 bases, and 18 bases lay in between. The CDR3: CASSSGTYPSSYNSPLHF. Here the CDR3 DNA reads TGTGCCAGCAGCTCCGGGACTTACCCAAGCTCCTATAATTCACCCCTCCACTTT.

This clonotype appeared a few times. A much more abundant neighbour one base away suggests this may be a read error. The chain joins TRBV28 to TRBJ1-6, with D hard to call. The CDR3 is made up of 15 amino acids. The germline gives CDR1 MDHEN, CDR2 SYDVKM. V lost 5 bases, J lost 8 bases, and 16 bases lay in between. This chain's CDR3 is CASSTQIPQDSPLHF. CDR3 bases: TGTGCCAGCAGTACCCAAATCCCTCAGGATTCACCCCTCCACTTT.

Worth noting for this clonotype: A much larger clone lies a single base off, so this may be a read error. The J gene is TRBJ2-1, the V gene TRBV11-3, with D possibly being TRBD1 (6 bases). There are 15 residues in the CDR3. The germline V gene encodes CDR1 SGHNT and CDR2 YENEEA. The CDR3 DNA sequence: TGTGCCAGCAGCTTCGGACAGAGCTCCTACAATGAGCAGTCCTTC. This encodes CASSFGQSSYNEQSF.

This clonotype was observed a few times. The rearrangement joins TRBV10-3 to TRBJ2-5; 16 nucleotides match TRBD2. Germline V CDR1 and CDR2: ENHRY, SYGVKD. J lost 9 bases, V lost 10 bases, and 5 bases had no gene match. This CDR3 contains 13 residues. CDR3 sequence reads: CATEGLAGGAQYF. The DNA for the CDR3 is TGTGCCACCGAGGGACTAGCGGGGGGGGCCCAGTACTTC.

The J gene is TRBJ2-5, the V gene TRBV7-3; 13 bases align to TRBD2. CDR1 SGHTA and CDR2 FQGTGA come from the germline V gene. Losses at the gene ends were 0 bases for V and 6 bases for J; bases not matched to a gene: 4. The CDR3 is made up of 16 amino acids. The CDR3 DNA sequence: TGTGCCAGCAGCTTAACGGGACTAGCGGGATTCCAGACCCAGTACTTC. This translates into CASSLTGLAGFQTQYF. Together with reference TRBV7-3 and TRBJ2-5, the CDR3 gives the full variable domain: GAGVSQTPSNKVTEKGKYVELRCDPISGHTALYWYRQSLGQGPEFLIYFQGTGAADDSGLPNDRFFAVRPEGSVSTLKIQRTERGDSAVYLCASSLTGLAGFQTQYFGPGTRLLVL.

This clonotype was picked up many times. The CDR3 DNA reads TGCAGCCCCCCCTTGACAGAGAACTATGGCTACACCTTC. Protein product: CSPPLTENYGYTF. The rearrangement joins TRBV20-1 to TRBJ1-2, with D perhaps matching TRBD1 (5 bases). From germline, CDR1 is DFQATT and CDR2 SNEGSKA (reference sequence). This CDR3 spans 13 amino acids.